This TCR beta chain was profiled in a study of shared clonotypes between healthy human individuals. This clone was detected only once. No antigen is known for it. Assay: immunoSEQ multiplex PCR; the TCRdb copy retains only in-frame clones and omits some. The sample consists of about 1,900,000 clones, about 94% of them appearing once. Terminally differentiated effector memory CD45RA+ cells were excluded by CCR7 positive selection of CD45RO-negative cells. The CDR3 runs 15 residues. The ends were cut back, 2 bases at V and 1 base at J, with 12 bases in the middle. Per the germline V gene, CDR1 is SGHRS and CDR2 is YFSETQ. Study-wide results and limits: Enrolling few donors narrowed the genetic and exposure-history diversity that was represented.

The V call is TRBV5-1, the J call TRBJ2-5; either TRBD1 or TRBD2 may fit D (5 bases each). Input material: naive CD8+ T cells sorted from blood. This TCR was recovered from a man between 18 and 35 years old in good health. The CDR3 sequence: CASSFEGNLQETQYF. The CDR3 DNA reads TGCGCCAGCAGCTTTGAGGGGAACCTCCAAGAGACCCAGTACTTC.